This TCR beta chain derives from a study of OX40 agonist ivuxolimab in advanced cancers. Background on the study: Patients took ivuxolimab, an agonistic anti-OX40 (CD134) antibody. Antecedent anti-PD-1, anti-PD-L1 or anti-CTLA-4 therapy was permissible, with approximately 44% having received some. The dose-escalation cohort was approximately 84% male, with a mean age of about 60 years, ranging roughly 23 to 79.

Here immunoSEQ multiplex PCR was the method, and the copy in TCRdb shows in-frame clones only, minus some. The data contain 35,000 to 45,000 clones, approximately 90% of them seen just once; the ten biggest clones take up approximately 16%. In regard to this clone: What it recognizes is unknown.

The germline gives CDR1 SEHNR, CDR2 FQNEAQ (reference sequence). CDR3 size: 17 residues. V shed 4 bases, J shed 6 bases, and the junction held 13 bases outside the gene matches. Study-wide results and caveats: In the 0.1 to 3.0 mg/kg range, CD4+ and CD8+ blood T cells had expanded clonally by week 6.

Sample: CD4+ or CD8+ T cells sorted from blood, taken in a trial of the OX40 agonist ivuxolimab. The chain combines TRBV7-9 with TRBJ2-2, with 8 bases that match TRBD2. This receptor was taken from an adult with an advanced solid tumor such as melanoma, head and neck, liver or kidney cancer. The CDR3 DNA sequence: TGTGCCAGCAGCTCCCCGCCCGGGACTAGAGGATCCGGGGAGCTGTTTTTT. Translation: CASSSPPGTRGSGELFF.